A single sample is the source of the 19 T cell receptor beta chains below, sequenced in a study of T cells in Graves' hyperthyroidism and ophthalmopathy (dated by TCRdb to the late 2010s). Library creation used multiplex PCR. Sequencing instrument: Illumina HiSeq 2000. Amplification of TCR beta CDR3 regions was carried out from RNA transcripts. For the first round of RT-PCR on the TCR CDR3, the HTBI primer set was used together with the Qiagen OneStep RT-PCR kit. In TCRdb, the public reads were trimmed at Q25 with fastp and aligned with MiXCR, with productive beta chains retained. Duplicate CDR3 protein sequences are folded into a single record with the most common DNA and genes. This sample is represented by fewer than 250,000 distinct CDR3 sequences; more than 15% of them were singletons. Around 52% of the sample belongs to the ten largest clones. The sequencing input was blood. Every receptor here comes from a man aged 50-60 years with Graves' hyperthyroidism.

This clonotype was counted only a few times. The chain recombines TRBV18 with TRBJ2-2; D remains ambiguous. V lost 0 bases, J lost 3 bases, and 8 bases lay in between. Germline V gene lookup returns CDR1 KGHSH and CDR2 LQKENI. The CDR3 extends over 15 amino acids. This CDR3 is CASSPPGIDTGELFF. The CDR3 DNA is TGTGCCAGCTCACCACCGGGAATAGACACCGGGGAGCTGTTTTTT.

Ten or more counts support this clonotype. The chain recombines TRBV11-2 with TRBJ1-1, with 7 bases that match TRBD1. The CDR3 is made up of 16 amino acids. The germline V gene encodes CDR1 SGHAT and CDR2 FQNNGV. V was clipped by 5 bases and J by 1 base; unmatched bases: 10. CDR3 DNA: TGTGCCAGCAGCATTTACAGGGGATTGAGGAACACTGAAGCTTTCTTT. Amino acid sequence: CASSIYRGLRNTEAFF.

This clonotype was seen at least ten times. The chain employs TRBV7-2 and TRBJ2-4; D is ambiguous. From germline, CDR1 is SGHTA and CDR2 FQGNSA. CDR3 size: 14 residues. Trimming took 1 base from V and 9 from J, leaving 13 bases between them. The CDR3 bases are TGTGCCAGCAGCTTAGAAGCAGTGTCGCCCATTCAGTACTTC. Protein: CASSLEAVSPIQYF. Variable domain in full (rest from reference TRBV7-2 and TRBJ2-4): GAGVSQSPSNKVTEKGKDVELRCDPISGHTALYWYRQSLGQGLEFLIYFQGNSAPDKSGLPSDRFSAERTGGSVSTLTIQRTQQEDSAVYLCASSLEAVSPIQYFGAGTRLSVL.

This clonotype showed up many times. The rearrangement uses TRBV15 and TRBJ2-5; D is unresolved. The CDR3 consists of 14 residues. V was clipped by 1 base and J by 3 bases, with 9 bases between them. From germline, CDR1 is LNHNV and CDR2 YYDKDF (reference sequence). CDR3 in DNA: TGTGCCACCAGCAGAGGGAACTCAGAAGAGACCCAGTACTTC. It yields the protein CATSRGNSEETQYF.

This sequence joins TRBV9 and TRBJ1-2, with D maybe TRBD1 (6 bases). Trimming pared 0 bases from V and 8 bases from J, leaving 14 bases between. Germline V gene lookup returns CDR1 SGDLS and CDR2 YYNGEE. CDR3 length: 14 amino acids. This CDR3 reads CASSVGQVGTGYTF. The CDR3 DNA follows: TGTGCCAGCAGCGTAGGACAGGTTGGAACGGGCTACACCTTC.

The chain carries TRBV9 and TRBJ2-7; 11 positions match TRBD2. With V trimmed by 2 bases and J by 7 bases, 5 bases remained unmatched. From germline, CDR1 is SGDLS and CDR2 YYNGEE. The CDR3 runs 14 residues. Here the CDR3 reads CASSVTSGTGEQYF. The CDR3 DNA follows: TGTGCCAGCAGCGTGACTAGCGGGACTGGGGAGCAGTACTTC.

This clonotype came up many times. The rearrangement uses TRBV5-5 and TRBJ2-5, with D perhaps assigned TRBD1 or TRBD2 (5 bases each). V lost 3 bases, J lost 1 base, and 16 bases lay in between. CDR1 and CDR2 (germline): SGHKS, YYEKEE (reference sequence). CDR3 length: 16 amino acids. CDR3 region: CASSYTPWGTQETQYF. The CDR3 bases are TGTGCCAGCAGCTATACTCCATGGGGGACCCAAGAGACCCAGTACTTC.

Many counts were recorded for this clonotype. The chain combines TRBV7-2 with TRBJ2-1, with D perhaps TRBD2 (6 bases). V was clipped by 1 base and J by 5 bases, with 9 bases between them. This CDR3 is built from 14 residues. Germline V lookup: CDR1 SGHTA, CDR2 FQGNSA. CDR3 sequence (DNA): TGTGCCAGCAGCTTAGGCGGAGGGAACAATGAGCAGTTCTTC. This translates into CASSLGGGNNEQFF.

This clonotype was picked up many times. The chain recombines TRBV2 with TRBJ1-1; the match to TRBD1 covers 7 bases. The CDR3 is made up of 13 amino acids. J lost 1 base, V lost 4 bases, and 0 bases had no gene match. Germline-derived CDR1 and CDR2 are SNHLY and FYNNEI. This CDR3 reads CASSGQGNTEAFF. As DNA, the CDR3 is TGTGCCAGCAGTGGACAGGGGAACACTGAAGCTTTCTTT.

This clonotype was counted ten times or more. The rearrangement joins TRBV28 to TRBJ2-4, with a weak D call TRBD2 (5 bases). Germline assignment: CDR1 MDHEN and CDR2 SYDVKM. This CDR3 region has 14 residues. With 2 bases removed from V and 2 bases from J, the gap between germline ends came to 7 bases. Here the CDR3 DNA reads TGTGCCAGCAGTTTAACGGGGACCAAAAACATTCAGTACTTC. It specifies CASSLTGTKNIQYF.

This clonotype was detected ten times or more. The chain joins TRBV27 to TRBJ2-3, with D possibly being TRBD1 or TRBD2 (6 bases each). Trimming took off 2 bases at V and 7 bases at J, with 13 bases between the two ends. Germline V CDR1 and CDR2: MNHEY, SMNVEV (reference sequence). This CDR3 region has 14 residues. In nucleotides, the CDR3 is TGTGCCAGCAGTTTAGCGGAGGGGGAAAATACGCAGTATTTT. Protein product: CASSLAEGENTQYF.

This clonotype was found a few times. J is TRBJ2-3 and V is TRBV7-9, with 10 bases identical to TRBD2. The CDR3 has 13 amino acids. Trimming cost V 8 bases and J 6 bases; bases outside gene matches: 5. CDR1 and CDR2 from the germline V gene are SEHNR and FQNEAQ (reference sequence). CDR3 coding DNA: TGTGCCAGCGAAGCGGGAGGGCCGGATACGCAGTATTTT. Its protein is CASEAGGPDTQYF. The variable domain in full, completed from reference TRBV7-9 and TRBJ2-3, reads DTGVSQNPRHKITKRGQNVTFRCDPISEHNRLYWYRQTLGQGPEFLTYFQNEAQLEKSRLLSDRFSAERPKGSFSTLEIQRTEQGDSAMYLCASEAGGPDTQYFGPGTRLTVL.

This clonotype showed up many times. The chain recombines TRBV30 with TRBJ2-7; no clear D gene. CDR3 length: 12 amino acids. The V and J ends lost 5 bases and 2 bases respectively, with 10 bases between them. Looked up from germline, CDR1 is GTSNPN and CDR2 is SVGIG (reference sequence). CDR3 coding DNA: TGTGCCTGGGAGACACCAACCTACGAGCAGTACTTC. Residues: CAWETPTYEQYF.

This clonotype showed up many times. This rearrangement joins TRBV2 to TRBJ1-1; D might be TRBD1 (5 bases). The CDR3 runs to 15 residues. Germline loops: CDR1 SNHLY, CDR2 FYNNEI. Trimming stripped 7 bases from V and 4 bases from J, with 19 bases between. CDR3 protein: CASTPRIPRGTEAFF. For the CDR3, the DNA is TGTGCCAGCACCCCGAGGATACCGAGGGGCACTGAAGCTTTCTTT.

This clonotype came up many times. J is TRBJ2-1 and V is TRBV10-1, with unresolved D. The CDR3 sequence is 17 residues long. Germline V gives CDR1 WNHNN, CDR2 SYGVQD (reference sequence). The germline V and J ends were trimmed by 5 bases and 6 bases, with 23 bases remaining between them. CDR3: CASSIPREKGRSNEQFF. CDR3 DNA: TGCGCCAGCAGTATCCCTAGAGAAAAAGGACGGAGCAATGAGCAGTTCTTC.

V usage is TRBV20-1 and J usage is TRBJ2-2, with D unresolved. The CDR3 covers 15 residues. Germline values: CDR1 DFQATT, CDR2 SNEGSKA (reference sequence). Trimming removed 6 bases at V and 0 bases at J, with 14 bases between. Here the CDR3 reads CSARKDNPNTGELFF. DNA of the CDR3: TGCAGTGCCCGAAAAGACAATCCGAACACCGGGGAGCTGTTTTTT.

In its sample, this clonotype was seen a few times. The chain has TRBV2 and TRBJ1-5; 7 bases are a match to TRBD1. The CDR3 has 14 residues. Germline CDR1 SNHLY, CDR2 FYNNEI. The junction had 7 bases not matched to a gene; V was cut back by 8 bases and J by 3 bases. As DNA, the CDR3 is TGTGCCAGCCGATCGACAGGGTTCAATCAGCCCCAGCATTTT. It yields the protein CASRSTGFNQPQHF. The entire variable domain, with the rest obtained from reference TRBV2 and TRBJ1-5, is as follows: EPEVTQTPSHQVTQMGQEVILRCVPISNHLYFYWYRQILGQKVEFLVSFYNNEISEKSEIFDDQFSVERPDGSNFTLKIRSTKLEDSAMYFCASRSTGFNQPQHFGDGTRLSIL.

This clonotype was counted between two and nine times. The chain joins TRBV5-1 to TRBJ2-2, with 9 bases lining up with TRBD1. Looked up from germline, CDR1 is SGHRS and CDR2 is YFSETQ. Trimming at V came to 3 bases and at J to 6 bases, leaving 6 bases not matched to a gene. The CDR3 is 15 residues long. The CDR3 is CASSSLQGAAGELFF. The CDR3 DNA sequence: TGCGCCAGCAGCTCTCTACAGGGGGCGGCCGGGGAGCTGTTTTTT.

This clonotype appeared a few times. The rearrangement joins TRBV19 to TRBJ2-1, with 8 positions matching TRBD2. This CDR3 is 15 amino acids long. V trimming: 3 bases; J trimming: 6 bases; junction bases outside the gene matches: 7. CDR1 LNHDA and CDR2 SQIVND come from the germline V gene (reference sequence). The CDR3, as DNA: TGTGCCAGTAGTATGACAGCGGGAGTTGGCAATGAGCAGTTCTTC. Translated, it gives CASSMTAGVGNEQFF.